These T cell receptor beta chains were read from a single sample in a study of T cells after yellow fever vaccination. TCRdb called the 5' RACE reads again in MiXCR, with one record for every CDR3 protein. Of 100,000 to 150,000 distinct CDR3 sequences in the sample, around 7.7% were seen once. This material consisted of CD4+ T cells sorted from PBMCs, taken approximately 11 days after the first yellow fever vaccination. These receptors all stem from a man aged 18 to 35 who received the YFV17D yellow fever vaccine. The CDR3 runs from the conserved cysteine through the conserved F or W. Each record gives: J gene, D gene, V gene, clone size, CDR3 DNA, CDR3 protein. A D gene is named only where the DNA matches it firmly. Some rows have no size entry. The others give once, few or many, or a class for an expanded clone.

>TRBJ2-7|TRBD2|TRBV7-6|.
TGTGCCAGCAGCTGGGGGGGGTACGAGCAGTACTTC
CASSWGGYEQYF
>TRBJ1-4|.|TRBV29-1|many
TGCAGCGCCGGCCGGGGTAATGAAAAACTGTTTTTT
CSAGRGNEKLFF
>TRBJ2-7|TRBD1|TRBV11-2|many
TGTGCCAGCAGCTTCCCCGGACAGGGTAGGGAGCAGTACTTC
CASSFPGQGREQYF
>TRBJ2-5|.|TRBV7-2|few
TGTGCCAGCAGCACCGGGACGGGATTAAAGACCCAGTACTTC
CASSTGTGLKTQYF
>TRBJ1-2|TRBD1|TRBV5-1|few
TGCGCCAGCAGCTTGGTGGCCGGGACAGGCAACTATGGCTACACCTTC
CASSLVAGTGNYGYTF
>TRBJ2-5|.|TRBV9|many
TGTGCCAGCAGCGTAGGGGCCGTGGAGACCCAGTACTTC
CASSVGAVETQYF
>TRBJ1-1|.|TRBV12-3/TRBV12-4|many
TGTGCCAGCAGTTTTAGGGGGGGCGCCCCCTTATCCAACGCTTTCTTT
CASSFRGGAPLSNAFF
>TRBJ1-2|.|TRBV12-3/TRBV12-4|.
TGTGCCAGCAGTTTAGTTTGGGAAGCTAACTATGGCTACACCTTC
CASSLVWEANYGYTF
>TRBJ2-1|.|TRBV5-6|many
TGTGCCAGCACCGCGTGGGATGAGCAGTTCTTC
CASTAWDEQFF
>TRBJ1-2|.|TRBV10-3|.
TGTGCCATCAGTGATTTGACAAAGGATGGCTACACCTTC
CAISDLTKDGYTF
>TRBJ1-3|.|TRBV12-3/TRBV12-4|many
TGTGCCAGCAGCCCGACAGGTCTTGGAAACACCATATATTTT
CASSPTGLGNTIYF
>TRBJ1-4|.|TRBV20-1|few
TGCAGTGCCTCCGCGTCAACTAATGAAAAACTGTTTTTT
CSASASTNEKLFF
>TRBJ2-7|.|TRBV20-1|few
TGCAGTGCTAGAAGGGACCGCTCCTACGAGCAGTACTTC
CSARRDRSYEQYF
>TRBJ2-2|.|TRBV12-3/TRBV12-4|many
TGTGCCAGCAGTGGCTTGGTCGGGGAGCTGTTTTTT
CASSGLVGELFF
>TRBJ1-6|TRBD1|TRBV4-3|many
TGCGCCAGCAGCTATGACAGGGGAGGTTCCTATAATTCACCCCTCCACTTT
CASSYDRGGSYNSPLHF
>TRBJ1-5|TRBD1|TRBV2|many
TGTGCCAGCAGTCTCAGGGGGCTAGGACAGCCCCAGCATTTT
CASSLRGLGQPQHF
>TRBJ1-3|.|TRBV21-1|many
TGTGCCAGCGCCTTCCTAAGGGAATCGGGTCCCTCTGGAAACACCATATATTTT
CASAFLRESGPSGNTIYF
>TRBJ2-7|.|TRBV12-3/TRBV12-4|many
TGTGCCAGCAGTTTGCGCGGGACAGAGGACGAGCAGTACTTC
CASSLRGTEDEQYF
>TRBJ2-2|TRBD1|TRBV6-5|many
TGTGCCAGCAGTCCCGACAGGGCGGGGAACACCGGGGAGCTGTTTTTT
CASSPDRAGNTGELFF
>TRBJ2-2|TRBD1|TRBV12-3/TRBV12-4|many
TGTGCCAGCAGTTCCACTACAGGGGGCAACACCGGGGAGCTGTTTTTT
CASSSTTGGNTGELFF
>TRBJ2-1|TRBD2|TRBV4-2|many
TGTGCCAGCAGTACAACCCAAAATAGCGGGGTGTCCTACAATGAGCAGTTCTTC
CASSTTQNSGVSYNEQFF
>TRBJ1-1|TRBD1|TRBV29-1|many
TGCAGCGTGGGGGACAGGGCGAACACTGAAGCTTTCTTT
CSVGDRANTEAFF
>TRBJ2-7|.|TRBV20-1|many
TGCAGTGCTAGAGGGTTTACACCTTACGAGCAGTACTTC
CSARGFTPYEQYF
>TRBJ2-3|TRBD1|TRBV4-1|many
TGCGCCAGCAGCCGAGGAGAGGGGGCAGAAAGCACAGATACGCAGTATTTT
CASSRGEGAESTDTQYF
>TRBJ1-6|.|TRBV25-1|many
TGTGCCAGCAGCCCGGACGGAAATTCACCCCTCCACTTT
CASSPDGNSPLHF
>TRBJ1-3|.|TRBV2|many
TGTGCCAGCACATTCATCCGCTCTGGAAACACCATATATTTT
CASTFIRSGNTIYF
>TRBJ1-6|.|TRBV7-9|many
TGTGCCAGCAGCGGACAGAATTCACCCCTCCACTTT
CASSGQNSPLHF
>TRBJ2-5|.|TRBV7-2|.
TGTGCCAGCAGCACCGAGGCGGGACTTATGGGGGAGACCCAGTACTTC
CASSTEAGLMGETQYF
>TRBJ1-6|TRBD1|TRBV5-1|.
TGCGCCAGCAGCTTACAGGGGTCACCCATCCACTTT
CASSLQGSPIHF
>TRBJ2-7|.|TRBV7-2|many
TGTGCCAGCAGCTTAGGTCCTGGATCCTACGAGCAGTACTTC
CASSLGPGSYEQYF
>TRBJ2-7|TRBD1|TRBV7-2|many
TGTGCCAGCAGCTTGGGTAGGGGGCTAGGAGGCGAGCAGTACTTC
CASSLGRGLGGEQYF
>TRBJ1-5|TRBD1|TRBV6-2/TRBV6-3|.
TGTGCCAGCAGGGACGACAGGGGACTAAGGAGCAATCAGCCCCAGCATTTT
CASRDDRGLRSNQPQHF
>TRBJ1-1|.|TRBV7-3|many
TGTGCCAGCAGCTTAGAAGGGAACTATCACCGAACCACTGAAGCTTTCTTT
CASSLEGNYHRTTEAFF
>TRBJ2-3|TRBD2|TRBV5-1|medium-sized
TGCGCCAGCAGCTTGGCGACTAGCGGGGGAGCAGATACGCAGTATTTT
CASSLATSGGADTQYF
>TRBJ1-5|.|TRBV5-1|many
TGCGCCAGCAGCCCGGACAGCAATGGCAATCAGCCCCAGCATTTT
CASSPDSNGNQPQHF
>TRBJ1-1|.|TRBV20-1|many
TGCAGTGCTAGGTCGAACACTGAAGCTTTCTTT
CSARSNTEAFF
>TRBJ2-1|TRBD2|TRBV4-3|many
TGCGCCAGCAGCCAAGATTGGACTAGCGGCTATGAGCAGTTCTTC
CASSQDWTSGYEQFF
>TRBJ2-7|.|TRBV6-2/TRBV6-3|many
TGTGCCAGCAGACCCCCGGACAGAAAATACGAGCAGTACTTC
CASRPPDRKYEQYF
>TRBJ2-1|TRBD1|TRBV5-1|many
TGCGCCAGCAGCACAGGATTCCCGGGACAGGGGTCCTACAATGAGCAGTTCTTC
CASSTGFPGQGSYNEQFF
>TRBJ1-5|.|TRBV12-3/TRBV12-4|.
TGTGCCAGCAGTTTACCCACAGGTGGGCCCCAGCATTTT
CASSLPTGGPQHF
>TRBJ1-5|.|TRBV5-1|many
TGCGCCAGCAGCTTGGATGGCGGAAGCAATCAGCCCCAGCATTTT
CASSLDGGSNQPQHF
>TRBJ2-5|.|TRBV6-6|many
TGTGCCGGAGGGGGCCAAGAGACCCAGTACTTC
CAGGGQETQYF
>TRBJ2-2|.|TRBV5-1|many
TGCGCCAGCCAAAACAGGGAAGGCGGGGAGCTGTTTTTT
CASQNREGGELFF
>TRBJ2-7|TRBD2|TRBV11-2|many
TGTGCCAGCAGCTTTCAACTAGGGGCTAGCGGGGAAGAGAGATTC
CASSFQLGASGEERF
>TRBJ1-6|.|TRBV6-5|many
TGTGCCAGCAGTTACCTCGGACCGGTTAATTCACCCCTCCACTTT
CASSYLGPVNSPLHF
>TRBJ1-2|.|TRBV20-1|.
TGCAGTGCCCTGGGGGGAGGAGACTATGGCTACACCTTC
CSALGGGDYGYTF
>TRBJ2-2|.|TRBV5-1|many
TGCGCCAGCAGCCCATGGACAGATAACACCGGGGAGCTGTTTTTT
CASSPWTDNTGELFF